This T cell receptor (beta chain) is from a study of identical twins. Study-wide findings and caveats: Cross-sectional statistics underpinned the conclusions; the same donors were not followed. Possibly, invariant MAIT and iNKT cells partly confounded zero-insertion analyses.

V lost 3 bases to trimming and J lost 7 bases, with 22 bases between them. In germline, CDR1 is SGHRS, CDR2 YFSETQ. The CDR3 contains 16 residues. TCRdb independently ran MiXCR on the 5' RACE reads; one entry per CDR3 protein. Of about 220,000 distinct CDR3 sequences listed, less than 8% are singletons. This clonotype was seen many times. Its cognate antigen is unknown. These same data were also listed under a study on yellow fever vaccine responses in identical twins. That publication notes: Each twin's T cell response to the vaccine was reported to look partly convergent and partly personalized.

Material for sequencing was memory (CD45RO+) T cells sorted from blood. The receptor comes from a woman under 30 in good health. V usage is TRBV5-1 and J usage is TRBJ1-1, with D hard to call. CDR3 sequence reads: CASSSGDERPHNEAFF. The CDR3, as DNA: TGCGCCAGCAGCTCGGGCGATGAAAGGCCACACAATGAAGCTTTCTTT.